Below are 24 T cell receptor beta chains sequenced from a single sample in a study of OX40 agonist ivuxolimab in advanced cancers. The protocol was immunoSEQ multiplex PCR, while the TCRdb copy is restricted to in-frame clones and leaves out a portion. The table has about 42,000 clones, about four fifths seen once. Sequencing was performed on CD4+ or CD8+ T cells sorted from blood, taken in a trial of the OX40 agonist ivuxolimab. The receptors were sampled from an adult with an advanced solid tumor such as melanoma, head and neck, liver or kidney cancer.

The chain uses TRBV27 and TRBJ2-7, with 11 positions matching TRBD1. Trimming removed 6 bases from V and 0 bases from J; junction bases left unmatched: 13. The CDR3 consists of 18 residues. Germline CDR1 reads MNHEY; CDR2 reads SMNVEV (reference sequence). The CDR3 coding sequence is TGTGCCAGCAGCTCAGGGGACAGGGGGTTCCTGAGCTCCTACGAGCAGTACTTC. The encoded protein is CASSSGDRGFLSSYEQYF.

V and J are TRBV5-5 and TRBJ1-1; no reliable D call. Trimming pared 0 bases from V and 5 bases from J, leaving 5 bases between. The CDR3 is 12 amino acids. CDR1 SGHKS and CDR2 YYEKEE come from the germline V gene (reference sequence). CDR3 nucleotides: TGTGCCAGCAGCTTGGTAGGAACTGAAGCTTTCTTT. Translation gives CASSLVGTEAFF.

The rearrangement joins TRBV5-4 to TRBJ2-7; TRBD2 matches 15 bases. The trim removed 4 bases at V and 2 bases at J, leaving 4 bases unmatched. This CDR3 is 16 amino acids long. CDR1 and CDR2 from the germline V gene are SGHNT and YYREEE (reference sequence). Here the CDR3 reads CASSQGLAGGAYEQYF. The CDR3 bases are TGTGCCAGCAGCCAGGGACTAGCGGGGGGTGCCTACGAGCAGTACTTC.

In nucleotides, the CDR3 is TGTGCCAGCAGCCACCCCCGGGGGCGGGGGCAAGGGACCGGGGAGCTGTTTTTT. This codes for CASSHPRGRGQGTGELFF. The V call is TRBV7-6, the J call TRBJ2-2; a weak D match, TRBD2 (7 bases). The germline V gene has CDR1 SGHVS and CDR2 FNYEAQ. There are 18 residues in the CDR3. V lost 5 bases, J lost 5 bases, and 24 bases lay in between.

This rearrangement joins TRBV5-1 to TRBJ1-1; 7 bases map to TRBD1. V lost 7 bases to trimming and J lost 0 bases; unmatched junction nucleotides: 6. CDR1 is SGHRS, CDR2 YFSETQ, per germline. The CDR3 length is 14 residues. CDR3 in DNA: TGCGCCAGCGGAAATGACAGGGTGAACACTGAAGCTTTCTTT. It codes for CASGNDRVNTEAFF.

This chain connects TRBV4-3 to TRBJ2-7, with TRBD2 matching over 8 bases. V gave up 1 base and J gave up 2 bases; unmatched junction bases: 13. Germline V CDR1 and CDR2: LGHNA, YSLEER. CDR3 length: 18 amino acids. The CDR3, as DNA: TGCGCCAGCAGCCAAGCTTATACCCCGGGGGGGGCGACCTACGAGCAGTACTTC. Translation: CASSQAYTPGGATYEQYF.

The chain employs TRBV7-2 and TRBJ2-5, with D unclear. Deletions cut 5 bases from V and 5 bases from J, with 9 bases between. The CDR3 loop spans 12 amino acids. Germline assignment: CDR1 SGHTA and CDR2 FQGNSA. In nucleotides, the CDR3 is TGTGCCAGCAGCCCTTTGGTGGAGACCCAGTACTTC. It specifies CASSPLVETQYF.

The V gene is TRBV2, the J gene TRBJ2-7, with D perhaps matching TRBD1 or TRBD2 (5 bases each). The CDR3 extends over 17 amino acids. V was clipped by 7 bases and J by 2 bases, with 24 bases between them. Germline-derived CDR1 and CDR2 are SNHLY and FYNNEI. The CDR3 bases are TGTGCCAGCAAAGGGGAGAGAGGGGACCTAGATCCCTACGAGCAGTACTTC. Translated, it gives CASKGERGDLDPYEQYF.

The count of this clone is one. V usage is TRBV28 and J usage is TRBJ1-4; 7 bases align to TRBD1. Germline V gene sequence: CDR1 MDHEN, CDR2 SYDVKM. This CDR3 comprises 15 residues. V was clipped by 5 bases and J by 4 bases; unmatched bases: 7. In DNA form, the CDR3 reads TGTGCCAGCAGTACCGGGACAGTTAATAATGAAAAACTGTTTTTT. As protein: CASSTGTVNNEKLFF. The whole variable domain, remainder taken from reference TRBV28 and TRBJ1-4, is DVKVTQSSRYLVKRTGEKVFLECVQDMDHENMFWYRQDPGLGLRLIYFSYDVKMKEKGDIPEGYSVSREKKERFSLILESASTNQTSMYLCASSTGTVNNEKLFFGSGTQLSVL.

The chain recombines TRBV6-5 with TRBJ1-2, with D perhaps TRBD1 (5 bases). This CDR3 has 15 residues. With 5 bases removed from V and 8 bases from J, the gap between germline ends came to 21 bases. CDR1 is MNHEY and CDR2 is SVGAGI in the germline V gene. The CDR3 DNA sequence: TGTGCCAGCAGTAGGGCAGGGTCAAATGGACGGGGCTACACCTTC. Protein sequence: CASSRAGSNGRGYTF.

J is TRBJ2-7 and V is TRBV10-3; maybe TRBD1 (5 bases). Trimming removed 5 bases at V and 3 bases at J, with 8 bases between. The CDR3 length is 12 residues. The germline CDR1 and CDR2 sequences are ENHRY and SYGVKD. The CDR3 nucleotides read TGTGCCATCAGTCAAGACAGCTACGAGCAGTACTTC. It encodes CAISQDSYEQYF.

This clone has just a few counts. The gene calls are TRBV4-3 and TRBJ2-7, with D perhaps being TRBD1 or TRBD2 (6 bases each). The CDR3 spans 15 residues. Per germline, CDR1 LGHNA and CDR2 YSLEER. Trimming took 4 bases from V and 0 from J, leaving 13 bases between them. Written as DNA, the CDR3 is TGCGCCAGCAGCCCCGGGGGCGGGTTCTCCTACGAGCAGTACTTC. Amino acid sequence: CASSPGGGFSYEQYF.

The chain has TRBV28 and TRBJ2-5; TRBD1 or TRBD2 may be the D gene (5 bases each). Germline lookup yields CDR1 MDHEN and CDR2 SYDVKM. There are 15 residues in the CDR3. Trimming shortened V by 4 bases and J by 5 bases, and 17 bases separated the two germline ends. CDR3 in DNA: TGTGCCAGCAGTTCACATCAAACAGGCGGGGAGACCCAGTACTTC. It codes for CASSSHQTGGETQYF.

V and J are TRBV28 and TRBJ2-4; 7 bases match TRBD2. Looked up from germline, CDR1 is MDHEN and CDR2 is SYDVKM. The CDR3 length is 15 residues. J lost 0 bases, V lost 8 bases, and 7 bases had no gene match. The CDR3 region is CASRVGGIAKNIQYF. The CDR3 nucleotides are TGTGCCAGCCGGGTGGGGGGGATAGCCAAAAACATTCAGTACTTC.

The chain combines TRBV19 with TRBJ1-5; TRBD1 might be the D (5 bases). The CDR3 length is 13 residues. V gave up 8 bases and J gave up 9 bases, with 17 bases separating them. Germline V gene lookup returns CDR1 LNHDA and CDR2 SQIVND (reference sequence). CDR3 residues: CASGPGLPGPQHF. The CDR3, as DNA: TGTGCCAGTGGACCGGGACTGCCCGGGCCCCAGCATTTT. Supplemented by reference TRBV19 and TRBJ1-5, the full variable domain reads DGGITQSPKYLFRKEGQNVTLSCEQNLNHDAMYWYRQDPGQGLRLIYYSQIVNDFQKGDIAEGYSVSREKKESFPLTVTSAQKNPTAFYLCASGPGLPGPQHFGDGTRLSIL.

The V call is TRBV9, the J call TRBJ2-1; 14 nucleotides line up with TRBD2. The CDR3 is 16 residues long. Germline-derived CDR1 and CDR2 are SGDLS and YYNGEE. The V segment lost 4 bases and the J segment 4 bases; nucleotides outside the gene matches: 4. Written as DNA, the CDR3 is TGTGCCAGCAGCAGAGGGACTAGCGGGAGTTACAATGAGCAGTTCTTC. It specifies CASSRGTSGSYNEQFF.

This clone turned up a few times. The chain is built from TRBV7-9 and TRBJ1-1; TRBD1 might be the D (5 bases). Germline values: CDR1 SEHNR, CDR2 FQNEAQ (reference sequence). This CDR3 region has 12 residues. Trimming pared 5 bases from V and 6 bases from J, leaving 10 bases between. The CDR3 DNA reads TGTGCCAGCAGCAGGGACGTCGCTGAAGCTTTCTTT. Its protein is CASSRDVAEAFF.

The chain is built from TRBV19 and TRBJ2-6; D not resolved. CDR1 and CDR2 (germline): LNHDA, SQIVND (reference sequence). Trimming took 3 bases from V and 0 from J, leaving 12 bases between them. The CDR3 is 17 residues long. Here the CDR3 reads CASSIQVIGSGANVLTF. The CDR3 region has the DNA TGTGCCAGTAGTATCCAGGTGATAGGCTCTGGGGCCAACGTCCTGACTTTC. Full variable domain (rest looked up from reference TRBV19 and TRBJ2-6): DGGITQSPKYLFRKEGQNVTLSCEQNLNHDAMYWYRQDPGQGLRLIYYSQIVNDFQKGDIAEGYSVSREKKESFPLTVTSAQKNPTAFYLCASSIQVIGSGANVLTFGAGSRLTVL.

The chain carries TRBV30 and TRBJ2-5; 7 bases are shared with TRBD1. CDR3 size: 14 residues. Germline-derived CDR1 and CDR2 are GTSNPN and SVGIG (reference sequence). Unmatched junction bases numbered 10, after V lost 4 bases and J lost 5 bases. This CDR3 is CAWNEQGNTETQYF. DNA of the CDR3: TGTGCCTGGAATGAACAGGGGAATACGGAGACCCAGTACTTC.

The J gene is TRBJ1-4, the V gene TRBV6-5; possible D gene TRBD1, 6 bases. This CDR3 has 15 residues. The V gene lost 5 bases and the J gene lost 7 bases, with 17 bases spanning the gap. CDR1 MNHEY and CDR2 SVGAGI come from the germline V gene. CDR3 region: CASSRQGRRIEKLFF. The CDR3 DNA follows: TGTGCCAGCAGTCGTCAGGGGCGGAGGATTGAAAAACTGTTTTTT.

This clone was seen more than once but under ten times. The chain combines TRBV5-6 with TRBJ2-5; TRBD2 aligns across 10 bases. The trim removed 0 bases at V and 2 bases at J, leaving 4 bases unmatched. This CDR3 spans 16 amino acids. CDR1 is SGHDT and CDR2 is YYEEEE in the germline V gene. The CDR3 loop reads CASSLDTSGAQETQYF. CDR3 bases: TGTGCCAGCAGCTTGGATACTAGCGGGGCACAAGAGACCCAGTACTTC. Together with reference TRBV5-6 and TRBJ2-5, the CDR3 gives the full variable domain: DAGVTQSPTHLIKTRGQQVTLRCSPKSGHDTVSWYQQALGQGPQFIFQYYEEEERQRGNFPDRFSGHQFPNYSSELNVNALLLGDSALYLCASSLDTSGAQETQYFGPGTRLLVL.

The V and J genes are TRBV7-2 and TRBJ2-2; 7 bases align to TRBD2. There are 14 residues in the CDR3. J lost 7 bases, V lost 2 bases, and 4 bases had no gene match. Germline loops: CDR1 SGHTA, CDR2 FQGNSA. The CDR3 here is CASSLNPGGGELFF. DNA of the CDR3: TGTGCCAGCAGCTTAAACCCGGGGGGCGGGGAGCTGTTTTTT. Based on the CDR3 plus reference TRBV7-2 and TRBJ2-2, the full variable domain is GAGVSQSPSNKVTEKGKDVELRCDPISGHTALYWYRQSLGQGLEFLIYFQGNSAPDKSGLPSDRFSAERTGGSVSTLTIQRTQQEDSAVYLCASSLNPGGGELFFGEGSRLTVL.

The chain joins TRBV5-1 to TRBJ2-1; no definite D call. Germline V CDR1 and CDR2: SGHRS, YFSETQ. Trimming took 1 base from V and 7 from J, leaving 6 bases between them. This CDR3 spans 12 amino acids. CDR3 protein: CASSLPTNEQFF. CDR3 DNA sequence: TGCGCCAGCAGCTTGCCGACAAATGAGCAGTTCTTC.

The chain carries TRBV6-1 and TRBJ2-3; D might be TRBD1 (5 bases). Germline V gene sequence: CDR1 MNHNS, CDR2 SASEGT. The CDR3 spans 13 residues. V was pared by 7 bases and J by 4 bases, with 12 bases between. The chain's CDR3 is CASKGYPPDTQYF. The CDR3 bases are TGTGCCAGCAAGGGGTATCCTCCAGATACGCAGTATTTT.